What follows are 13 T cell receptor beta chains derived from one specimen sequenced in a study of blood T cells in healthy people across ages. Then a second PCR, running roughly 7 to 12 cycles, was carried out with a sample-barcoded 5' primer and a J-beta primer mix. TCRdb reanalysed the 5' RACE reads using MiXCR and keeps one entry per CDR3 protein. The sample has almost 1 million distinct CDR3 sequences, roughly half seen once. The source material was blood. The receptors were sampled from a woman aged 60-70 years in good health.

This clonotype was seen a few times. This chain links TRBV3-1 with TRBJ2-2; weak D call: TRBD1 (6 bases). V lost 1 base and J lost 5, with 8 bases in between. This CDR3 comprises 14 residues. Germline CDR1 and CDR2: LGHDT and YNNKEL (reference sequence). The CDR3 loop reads CASSQGGRTGELFF. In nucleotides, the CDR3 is TGTGCCAGCAGCCAAGGGGGGCGGACCGGGGAGCTGTTTTTT.

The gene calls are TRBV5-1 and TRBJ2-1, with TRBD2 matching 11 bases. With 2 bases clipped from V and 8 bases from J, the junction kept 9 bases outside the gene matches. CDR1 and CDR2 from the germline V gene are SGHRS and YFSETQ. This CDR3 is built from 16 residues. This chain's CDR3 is CASSLLSGRAADEQFF. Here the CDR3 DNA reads TGCGCCAGCAGCTTACTTAGCGGGAGGGCGGCGGATGAGCAGTTCTTC.

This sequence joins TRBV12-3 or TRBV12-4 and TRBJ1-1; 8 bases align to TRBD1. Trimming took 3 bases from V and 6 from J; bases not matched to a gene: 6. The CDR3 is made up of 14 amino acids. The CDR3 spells CASSLGTGSSEAFF. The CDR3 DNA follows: TGTGCCAGCAGTTTGGGGACAGGCAGTTCTGAAGCTTTCTTT.

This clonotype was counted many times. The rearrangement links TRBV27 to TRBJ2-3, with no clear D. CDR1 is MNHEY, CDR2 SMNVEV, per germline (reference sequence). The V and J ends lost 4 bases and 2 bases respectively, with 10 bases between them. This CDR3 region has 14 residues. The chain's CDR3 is CASSSVGYTDTQYF. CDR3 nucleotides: TGTGCCAGCAGTTCGGTAGGATACACAGATACGCAGTATTTT.

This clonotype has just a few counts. CDR3 nucleotide sequence: TGCAGTGCCAAGGGTTCCACGGGTACAGGGGATTTCACAGATACGCAGTATTTT. Amino acid sequence: CSAKGSTGTGDFTDTQYF. V is TRBV20-1 and J is TRBJ2-3; TRBD1 aligns across 7 bases. Trimming removed 6 bases from V and 2 bases from J; junction bases left unmatched: 20. CDR1 is DFQATT, CDR2 SNEGSKA, per germline (reference sequence). The CDR3 totals 18 residues.

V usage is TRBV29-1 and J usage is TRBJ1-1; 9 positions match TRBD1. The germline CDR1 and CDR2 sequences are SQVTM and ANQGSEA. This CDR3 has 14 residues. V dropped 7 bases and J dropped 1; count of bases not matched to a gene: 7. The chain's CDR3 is CSATDRGRNTEAFF. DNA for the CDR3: TGCAGCGCCACAGACAGGGGGAGGAACACTGAAGCTTTCTTT.

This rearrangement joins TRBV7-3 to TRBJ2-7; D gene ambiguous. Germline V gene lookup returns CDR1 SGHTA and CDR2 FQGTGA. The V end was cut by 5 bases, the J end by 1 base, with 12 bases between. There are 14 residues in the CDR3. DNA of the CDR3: TGTGCCAGCAGCACTTACGGCTCATCCTACGAGCAGTACTTC. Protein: CASSTYGSSYEQYF.

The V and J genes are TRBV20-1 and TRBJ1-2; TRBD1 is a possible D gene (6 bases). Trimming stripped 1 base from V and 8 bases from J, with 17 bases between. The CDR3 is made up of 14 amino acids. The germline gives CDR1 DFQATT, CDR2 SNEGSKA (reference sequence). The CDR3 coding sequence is TGCAGTGCTAGAGCTACAGGGCTCTCTTACGGCTACACCTTC. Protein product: CSARATGLSYGYTF.

The CDR3 nucleotides are TGTGCCAGCAGTCAGACTTTGCCCACAGATACGCAGTATTTT. Its protein is CASSQTLPTDTQYF. V and J are TRBV28 and TRBJ2-3; no clear D gene. Per germline, CDR1 MDHEN and CDR2 SYDVKM. There are 14 residues in the CDR3. The V and J ends lost 5 bases and 2 bases respectively, with 11 bases between them.

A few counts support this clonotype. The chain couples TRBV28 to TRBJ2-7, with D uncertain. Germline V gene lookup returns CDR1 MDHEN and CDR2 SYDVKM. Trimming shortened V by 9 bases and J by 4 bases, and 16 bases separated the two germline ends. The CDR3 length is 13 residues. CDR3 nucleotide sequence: TGTGCCAGTGTCCGGGTGTCTGGGTACGAGCAGTACTTC. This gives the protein CASVRVSGYEQYF.

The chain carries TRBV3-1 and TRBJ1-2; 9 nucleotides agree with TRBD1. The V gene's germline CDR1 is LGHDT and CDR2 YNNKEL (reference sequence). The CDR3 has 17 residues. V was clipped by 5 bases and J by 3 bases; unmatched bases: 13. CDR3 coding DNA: TGTGCCAGCAGCGGAGGGACAGGGTTTAGTACTTACTATGGCTACACCTTC. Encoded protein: CASSGGTGFSTYYGYTF.

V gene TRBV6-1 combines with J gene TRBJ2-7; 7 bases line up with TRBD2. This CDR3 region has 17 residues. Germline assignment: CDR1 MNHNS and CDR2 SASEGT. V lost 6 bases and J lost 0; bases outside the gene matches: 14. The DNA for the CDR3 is TGTGCCAGCAGACTACTGGGGCTAGCGGAAAACTCCTACGAGCAGTACTTC. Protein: CASRLLGLAENSYEQYF.

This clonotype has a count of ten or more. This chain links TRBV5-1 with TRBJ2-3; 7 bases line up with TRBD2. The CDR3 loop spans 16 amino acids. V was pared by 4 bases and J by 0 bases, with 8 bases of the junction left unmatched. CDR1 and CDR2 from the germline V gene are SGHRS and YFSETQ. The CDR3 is CASSREAGTSTDTQYF. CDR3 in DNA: TGCGCCAGCAGCCGCGAAGCGGGAACTAGCACAGATACGCAGTATTTT.